The 30 T cell receptor beta chains below come from one sample, sequenced in a study of blood T cell repertoires in COVID-19. Method: immunoSEQ multiplex PCR; TCRdb's copy keeps in-frame clones and lacks some. Here the sample spans a few hundred thousand clones, roughly nine tenths being singletons. Sequenced material: peripheral blood. All receptors derive from a woman aged 50 to 60 with acute or convalescent COVID-19.

V usage is TRBV6-6 and J usage is TRBJ1-5; tentative D call: TRBD1 (5 bases). The CDR3 loop spans 13 amino acids. In germline, CDR1 is MNHNY, CDR2 SVGAGI (reference sequence). V was clipped by 7 bases and J by 4 bases, with 11 bases between them. For the CDR3, the DNA is TGTGCCAGCACCGGGGAGGGGAATCAGCCCCAGCATTTT. Translation: CASTGEGNQPQHF.

Here the CDR3 reads CASSMRRDRNEQFF. The CDR3 DNA reads as TGTGCCAGTAGTATGAGGCGGGACCGCAATGAGCAGTTCTTC. The chain has TRBV19 and TRBJ2-1; D may be TRBD2 (6 bases). The length of the CDR3 is 14 residues. CDR1 and CDR2 (germline): LNHDA, SQIVND (reference sequence). Trimming removed 3 bases from V and 6 bases from J, with 12 bases in between.

The rearrangement links TRBV9 to TRBJ1-2; 7 nucleotides line up with TRBD1. This CDR3 region has 16 residues. Germline CDR1 and CDR2: SGDLS and YYNGEE. The V and J ends lost 0 bases and 2 bases, in that order; junction bases with no gene match: 7. CDR3 loop: CASSVASGQLNYGYTF. CDR3 nucleotides: TGTGCCAGCAGCGTAGCGTCGGGACAGTTAAACTATGGCTACACCTTC.

The chain employs TRBV5-1 and TRBJ1-6, with a tentative D call TRBD1 (5 bases). The CDR3 totals 15 residues. The ends were cut back, 2 bases at V and 7 bases at J, with 13 bases in the middle. CDR1 and CDR2 (germline): SGHRS, YFSETQ. The CDR3 bases are TGCGCCAGCAGCTTAAGACAGCTTGGGAATTCACCCCTCCACTTT. It specifies CASSLRQLGNSPLHF.

The rearrangement uses TRBV12-3 or TRBV12-4 and TRBJ1-2, with D maybe TRBD1 (5 bases). The CDR3 has 11 residues. Trimming removed 5 bases from V and 8 bases from J, with 9 bases in between. The DNA for the CDR3 is TGTGCCAGCAGTGACAGACGAGGCTACACCTTC. Residues: CASSDRRGYTF.

This clone was seen once. The chain employs TRBV7-6 and TRBJ2-1, with TRBD1 as a possible D gene (6 bases). Trimming pared 1 base from V and 8 bases from J, leaving 18 bases between. Germline CDR1 is SGHVS and CDR2 is FNYEAQ. The CDR3 loop spans 16 amino acids. CDR3 amino acids: CASSLGQGLELHEQFF. The CDR3 DNA reads TGTGCCAGCAGCTTAGGGCAGGGGCTGGAGCTGCATGAGCAGTTCTTC.

The rearrangement links TRBV24-1 to TRBJ2-3; 8 bases agree with TRBD1. CDR3 length equals 16 residues. The germline V gene has CDR1 KGHDR and CDR2 SFDVKD. The V segment lost 4 bases and the J segment 0 bases; nucleotides outside the gene matches: 5. The CDR3, as DNA: TGTGCCACCAGTGACCAGACAGGGGAGAGCACAGATACGCAGTATTTT. The encoded protein is CATSDQTGESTDTQYF.

The V and J genes are TRBV30 and TRBJ2-7; 9 bases match TRBD2. The V gene end was trimmed by 3 bases and the J gene end by 2 bases; junction bases not matched to a gene: 11. This CDR3 has 16 residues. Germline CDR1 reads GTSNPN; CDR2 reads SVGIG (reference sequence). The CDR3 spells CAWSPGSGRMPYEQYF. Here the CDR3 DNA reads TGTGCCTGGAGCCCAGGGAGCGGGAGGATGCCCTACGAGCAGTACTTC.

V is TRBV7-8 and J is TRBJ1-1, with 7 bases matching TRBD1. Germline CDR1 reads SGHVS; CDR2 reads FQNEAQ. CDR3 length: 17 residues. J lost 6 bases, V lost 3 bases, and 16 bases had no gene match. This CDR3 is CASSFRDSLLVGAEAFF. CDR3 nucleotide sequence: TGTGCCAGCAGCTTCCGGGACAGCCTCTTAGTAGGCGCTGAAGCTTTCTTT.

The genes are TRBV2 and TRBJ1-4; 9 positions agree with TRBD1. The germline V gene has CDR1 SNHLY and CDR2 FYNNEI. V was clipped by 6 bases and J by 5 bases; unmatched bases: 7. There are 15 residues in the CDR3. The chain's CDR3 is CASREQGASNEKLFF. The DNA for the CDR3 is TGTGCCAGCAGGGAACAGGGGGCTTCCAATGAAAAACTGTTTTTT.

This clone was observed a few times. The gene calls are TRBV9 and TRBJ2-5, with 8 positions matching TRBD2. Trimming removed 6 bases from V and 5 bases from J; junction bases left unmatched: 18. Germline-derived CDR1 and CDR2 are SGDLS and YYNGEE. The CDR3 spans 17 residues. In nucleotides, the CDR3 is TGTGCCAGCACCCCGGGACTAGTGACCCAAGTGGGGGAGACCCAGTACTTC. This translates into CASTPGLVTQVGETQYF.

The CDR3 DNA follows: TGTGCTAGTGGAAGGGGGTTTGGGAGCGGGAGATCAGATACGCAGTATTTT. Translated: CASGRGFGSGRSDTQYF. This chain links TRBV12-5 with TRBJ2-3, with 8 bases identical to TRBD2. Germline V gene data show CDR1 as LGHNT and CDR2 as FRNRAP. The CDR3 has 17 amino acids. Trimming at V came to 6 bases and at J to 4 bases, leaving 15 bases not matched to a gene. Combining the CDR3 with reference TRBV12-5 and TRBJ2-3 gives the whole variable domain DARVTQTPRHKVTEMGQEVTMRCQPILGHNTVFWYRQTMMQGLELLAYFRNRAPLDDSGMPKDRFSAEMPDATLATLKIQPSEPRDSAVYFCASGRGFGSGRSDTQYFGPGTRLTVL.

The CDR3 loop reads CASSEWRDTEAFF. For the CDR3, the DNA is TGTGCCAGCAGTGAATGGCGGGACACTGAAGCTTTCTTT. The chain has TRBV6-1 and TRBJ1-1; no firm D call. The CDR3 contains 13 residues. CDR1 is MNHNS and CDR2 is SASEGT in the germline V gene. Deletions cut 2 bases from V and 3 bases from J, with 7 bases between.

V and J are TRBV6-6 and TRBJ1-2, with D uncertain. Germline lookup yields CDR1 MNHNY and CDR2 SVGAGI (reference sequence). Between the trimmed V and J ends, which lost 5 bases and 4 bases, there was a span of 17 bases. The CDR3 consists of 15 residues. DNA for the CDR3: TGTGCCAGCAGTAGCCCAGGCGGGTGGGTCTATGGCTACACCTTC. It specifies CASSSPGGWVYGYTF.

The CDR3 region is CASSFVRPGGTGELFF. In DNA form, the CDR3 reads TGTGCCAGCAGCTTCGTCAGGCCAGGGGGCACCGGGGAGCTGTTTTTT. The genes are TRBV7-2 and TRBJ2-2, with TRBD1 matching over 7 bases. Germline lookup yields CDR1 SGHTA and CDR2 FQGNSA. V shed 3 bases, J shed 4 bases, and the junction held 8 bases outside the gene matches. CDR3 length: 16 residues. Full variable domain (outside the CDR3, taken from reference TRBV7-2 and TRBJ2-2): GAGVSQSPSNKVTEKGKDVELRCDPISGHTALYWYRQSLGQGLEFLIYFQGNSAPDKSGLPSDRFSAERTGGSVSTLTIQRTQQEDSAVYLCASSFVRPGGTGELFFGEGSRLTVL.

This chain uses TRBV9 with TRBJ2-5; 8 positions match TRBD2. Germline trimming cut 4 bases from V and 3 bases from J; bases unmatched to any gene: 17. The CDR3 spans 18 residues. Per the germline V gene, CDR1 is SGDLS and CDR2 is YYNGEE. CDR3 in amino acids: CASSIEGRGVGIEETQYF. The CDR3 nucleotides read TGTGCCAGCAGCATAGAGGGGCGGGGGGTCGGTATAGAAGAGACCCAGTACTTC.

The gene calls are TRBV19 and TRBJ1-1, with a weak D call TRBD1 (6 bases). This CDR3 has 15 residues. CDR1 is LNHDA, CDR2 SQIVND, per germline (reference sequence). Trimming took off 6 bases at V and 2 bases at J, with 16 bases between the two ends. The CDR3 sequence: CASSIQGGGNTEAFF. In nucleotides, the CDR3 is TGTGCCAGTAGCATACAGGGAGGTGGTAACACTGAAGCTTTCTTT.

In its sample, this clone was seen a few times. The CDR3 loop is CASSYPGWTEAFF. CDR3 nucleotide sequence: TGTGCCAGCAGTTACCCAGGGTGGACTGAAGCTTTCTTT. The gene calls are TRBV6-2 or TRBV6-3 and TRBJ1-1; perhaps TRBD1 as D (5 bases). The ends were cut back, 2 bases at V and 5 bases at J, with 9 bases in the middle. This CDR3 is 13 amino acids long. Germline CDR1 and CDR2: MNHEY and SVGEGT.

V gene TRBV4-3 combines with J gene TRBJ2-3, with D perhaps matching TRBD2 (6 bases). Germline V CDR1 and CDR2: LGHNA, YSLEER. CDR3 length equals 17 residues. Trimming stripped 0 bases from V and 2 bases from J, with 15 bases between. The CDR3 is CASSQDQIGGHTDTQYF. The CDR3 DNA sequence: TGCGCCAGCAGCCAAGATCAAATAGGAGGGCACACAGATACGCAGTATTTT.

The CDR3 region has the DNA TGTGCCAGCAGCCCTGGACAGATCTATGGCTACACCTTC. Translated: CASSPGQIYGYTF. The J gene is TRBJ1-2, the V gene TRBV3-1 (or the pseudogene TRBV3-2); D is perhaps TRBD1 (6 bases). The CDR3 is 13 residues long. Trimming cost V 4 bases and J 4 bases, with 10 bases left between them. Germline V gene lookup returns CDR1 LGHDT and CDR2 YNNKEL (reference sequence).

The CDR3 DNA is TGTGCCAGCAGCCCGCTAGCGGCCTCCTACAATGAGCAGTTCTTC. It yields the protein CASSPLAASYNEQFF. This chain connects TRBV9 to TRBJ2-1; TRBD2 agrees at 7 bases. The CDR3 totals 15 residues. In germline, CDR1 is SGDLS, CDR2 YYNGEE. With 4 bases clipped from V and 0 bases from J, the junction kept 4 bases outside the gene matches.

This chain joins TRBV11-2 and TRBJ1-2; 9 bases map to TRBD1. The germline CDR1 and CDR2 sequences are SGHAT and FQNNGV. J gave up 7 bases and V 5 bases, and 14 bases lay outside the gene matches. This CDR3 is built from 16 residues. CDR3 nucleotides: TGTGCCAGCAGCCAAAGAATCGGGACAGGGTCTACTGGCTACACCTTC. Its protein is CASSQRIGTGSTGYTF.

The rearrangement links TRBV7-3 to TRBJ2-5, with D unclear. V was cut by 4 bases and J by 2 bases, with 5 bases left in between. CDR1 SGHTA and CDR2 FQGTGA come from the germline V gene. The CDR3 contains 12 residues. This CDR3 reads CASSSGQETQYF. Here the CDR3 DNA reads TGTGCCAGCAGCTCAGGTCAAGAGACCCAGTACTTC.

This chain links TRBV9 with TRBJ2-1, with D possibly matching TRBD2 (5 bases). This CDR3 has 16 residues. V was clipped by 1 base and J by 8 bases, with 19 bases between them. Germline lookup yields CDR1 SGDLS and CDR2 YYNGEE. The CDR3 loop reads CASSVRGVAPRDEQFF. CDR3 sequence (DNA): TGTGCCAGCAGCGTACGGGGAGTAGCGCCTCGAGATGAGCAGTTCTTC. The full variable domain, completed using reference TRBV9 and TRBJ2-1, is DSGVTQTPKHLITATGQRVTLRCSPRSGDLSVYWYQQSLDQGLQFLIQYYNGEERAKGNILERFSAQQFPDLHSELNLSSLELGDSALYFCASSVRGVAPRDEQFFGPGTRLTVL.

The chain has TRBV2 and TRBJ1-2; tentatively, D is TRBD1 (5 bases). Trimming took 2 bases from V and 3 from J, leaving 10 bases between them. CDR1 and CDR2 (germline): SNHLY, FYNNEI. The CDR3 totals 14 residues. This chain's CDR3 is CASSERGGDYGYTF. In DNA, the CDR3 is TGTGCCAGCAGTGAAAGGGGAGGGGACTATGGCTACACCTTC.

At least ten counts were recorded for this clone. The rearrangement links TRBV28 to TRBJ2-7; the match to TRBD1 covers 9 bases. Germline assignment: CDR1 MDHEN and CDR2 SYDVKM. The trim removed 6 bases at V and 2 bases at J, leaving 5 bases unmatched. This CDR3 has 14 residues. The CDR3: CASRRDRVAYEQYF. The CDR3 DNA reads as TGTGCCAGCAGAAGGGACAGGGTAGCCTACGAGCAGTACTTC.

This chain joins TRBV5-1 and TRBJ1-2; D may be TRBD1 (5 bases). V was trimmed by 1 base and J by 3 bases, leaving 13 bases between them. Germline loops: CDR1 SGHRS, CDR2 YFSETQ. The CDR3 contains 15 residues. CDR3 residues: CASSLQPGQDYGYTF. CDR3 DNA: TGCGCCAGCAGCTTGCAGCCAGGGCAGGACTATGGCTACACCTTC.

This clone has just one count. The chain combines TRBV9 with TRBJ2-3; D unclear. Trimming took 0 bases from V and 2 from J, leaving 7 bases between them. The germline V gene has CDR1 SGDLS and CDR2 YYNGEE. The CDR3 spans 14 residues. The CDR3 coding sequence is TGTGCCAGCAGCGTAGGAGTGGTCACAGATACGCAGTATTTT. Translating gives CASSVGVVTDTQYF. Looking up the rest from reference TRBV9 and TRBJ2-3 gives the full variable domain: DSGVTQTPKHLITATGQRVTLRCSPRSGDLSVYWYQQSLDQGLQFLIQYYNGEERAKGNILERFSAQQFPDLHSELNLSSLELGDSALYFCASSVGVVTDTQYFGPGTRLTVL.

V and J are TRBV15 and TRBJ1-1, with D maybe TRBD1 (6 bases). Germline V gene sequence: CDR1 LNHNV, CDR2 YYDKDF (reference sequence). Trimming took off 3 bases at V and 7 bases at J, with 12 bases between the two ends. The CDR3 is made up of 13 amino acids. CDR3 sequence: CATSREQGLEAFF. The CDR3 region has the DNA TGTGCCACCAGCAGGGAACAGGGTCTTGAAGCTTTCTTT.

The chain has TRBV28 and TRBJ1-2, with 9 bases fitting TRBD1. Germline V CDR1 and CDR2: MDHEN, SYDVKM. CDR3 length: 13 residues. The trim removed 5 bases at V and 6 bases at J, leaving 4 bases unmatched. The CDR3 spells CASSGTGRDGYTF. DNA of the CDR3: TGTGCCAGCAGTGGGACAGGGAGGGATGGCTACACCTTC.